This entry lists 8 T cell receptor beta chains sequenced from one sample in a study of neurological immune-mediated disorders. TCRdb analysed the 5' RACE reads with MiXCR anew, one entry per CDR3 protein. This table has approximately 74,000 distinct CDR3 sequences, 4% to 6% appearing once. The sequencing sample was made of PBMCs. These receptor sequences come from a man aged 18 to 35 with multiple sclerosis.

Comment on this clonotype: A much larger clone differs by one base, so this may be a read error. The chain has TRBV7-2 and TRBJ1-1; tentative D call: TRBD1 (5 bases). The germline gives CDR1 SGHTA, CDR2 FQGNSA. CDR3 length: 14 amino acids. The CDR3 region has the DNA TGTGCCAGCAGCTTAGCGGGGCGGAACACTGAATCTTTCTTT. It is translated as CASSLAGRNTESFF.

This clonotype has a count of ten or more. The chain is built from TRBV9 and TRBJ2-4; perhaps D is TRBD1 or TRBD2 (5 bases each). The CDR3 covers 14 residues. Per germline, CDR1 SGDLS and CDR2 YYNGEE. Trimming took 3 bases from V and 10 from J, leaving 17 bases between them. The DNA of the CDR3 is TGTGCCAGCAGCGGAACCACCGGGACGGCGATTCAGTACTTC. Its protein is CASSGTTGTAIQYF.

About this clonotype itself: A read error may account for a junction end that differs from germline. V is TRBV12-3 or TRBV12-4 and J is TRBJ1-3; TRBD1 agrees at 7 bases. This CDR3 contains 17 residues. CDR3 coding DNA: TGTGCCAGCAGTTTATGGGCCCCGACAGGGTTTGGAAAAACCATATATTTT. This encodes CASSLWAPTGFGKTIYF.

This clonotype has at least ten counts. The V gene is TRBV29-1, the J gene TRBJ1-2, with D unresolved. Germline V gene data show CDR1 as SQVTM and CDR2 as ANQGSEA. This CDR3 region has 16 residues. V lost 1 base and J lost 6, with 21 bases in between. The CDR3: CSVEAPRGRARDGYTF. In DNA, the CDR3 is TGCAGCGTTGAAGCTCCCCGAGGGAGGGCAAGGGATGGCTACACCTTC.

This clonotype was counted many times. The chain uses TRBV29-1 and TRBJ2-1; D possibly matches TRBD1 or TRBD2 (6 bases each). The V gene's germline CDR1 is SQVTM and CDR2 ANQGSEA. The CDR3 spans 18 residues. The V end lost 6 bases, the J end lost 5 bases, and 29 bases lay between the germline ends. CDR3 sequence (DNA): TGCAGCGTCCCCGGGGGCAGCCTCGGTAGGTTTGTTGACAATGAGCAGTTCTTC. It yields the protein CSVPGGSLGRFVDNEQFF.

This clonotype has ten or more counts. This sequence joins TRBV20-1 and TRBJ1-1; no firm D call. V was shortened by 2 bases and J by 1 base, with 11 bases between the two germline ends. There are 14 residues in the CDR3. CDR1 is DFQATT, CDR2 SNEGSKA, per germline (reference sequence). The CDR3 protein is CSARNRRTNTEAFF. The CDR3 bases are TGCAGTGCTAGAAATCGACGGACGAACACTGAAGCTTTCTTT.

Many counts were recorded for this clonotype. The chain has TRBV20-1 and TRBJ1-1, with a possible D match to TRBD1 (5 bases). The CDR3 is made up of 13 amino acids. Trimming took 5 bases from V and 4 from J, leaving 14 bases between them. Germline V gives CDR1 DFQATT, CDR2 SNEGSKA (reference sequence). This CDR3 is CSAALGVSTEAFF. The CDR3 bases are TGCAGTGCTGCACTGGGGGTTAGCACTGAAGCTTTCTTT.

The sample holds many counts of this clonotype. The chain is built from TRBV29-1 and TRBJ2-1; 7 positions agree with TRBD2. The germline V gene has CDR1 SQVTM and CDR2 ANQGSEA. The CDR3 sequence is 16 residues long. V trimming: 0 bases; J trimming: 13 bases; junction bases outside the gene matches: 18. Here the CDR3 reads CSVEDLSTGGWIIQFF. The CDR3 DNA is TGCAGCGTTGAAGATCTTTCGACGGGAGGTTGGATTATTCAGTTCTTC.